Below are 18 T cell receptor beta chains sequenced from a single sample in a study of graft-versus-host responses after intestinal transplantation. Their recognized antigens are unknown. Sequencing used immunoSEQ multiplex PCR; TCRdb keeps in-frame clones, though not all of them. Altogether approximately 71,000 clones are present, about 90% being singletons, with the ten largest covering 2% to 3%. Sequences were derived from unstimulated CD8+ T cells sorted from spleen or lymph node cells, sampled before intestinal transplant. The source is a human donor who received an intestinal transplant.

This chain uses TRBV14 with TRBJ2-7; tentatively, D is TRBD1 (5 bases). V gave up 2 bases and J gave up 6 bases, with 8 bases separating them. The CDR3 is 12 amino acids. CDR1 and CDR2 (germline): SGHDN, FVKESK. Here the CDR3 reads CASSQQGGEQYF. Written as DNA, the CDR3 is TGTGCCAGCAGCCAACAGGGCGGCGAGCAGTACTTC.

This chain joins TRBV6-1 and TRBJ1-1; 9 bases agree with TRBD1. With V trimmed by 3 bases and J by 0 bases, 8 bases remained unmatched. Germline values: CDR1 MNHNS, CDR2 SASEGT. The CDR3 is 17 amino acids. The DNA of the CDR3 is TGTGCCAGCAGTGACCAGGGACAGGGAGTTATGAACACTGAAGCTTTCTTT. Protein: CASSDQGQGVMNTEAFF.

V gene TRBV25-1 combines with J gene TRBJ1-3; maybe TRBD1 (5 bases). The V gene's germline CDR1 is MGHDK and CDR2 SYGVNS. The V end lost 1 base, the J end lost 2 bases, and 15 bases lay between the germline ends. CDR3 length equals 17 residues. For the CDR3, the DNA is TGTGCCAGCAGTGAATTCTTTGTGGGGCTTCCTGGAAACACCATATATTTT. It encodes CASSEFFVGLPGNTIYF. Combining the CDR3 with reference TRBV25-1 and TRBJ1-3 gives the whole variable domain EADIYQTPRYLVIGTGKKITLECSQTMGHDKMYWYQQDPGMELHLIHYSYGVNSTEKGDLSSESTVSRIRTEHFPLTLESARPSHTSQYLCASSEFFVGLPGNTIYFGEGSWLTVV.

The chain couples TRBV10-3 to TRBJ2-1; 7 positions match TRBD1. Trimming took 3 bases from V and 4 from J; bases not matched to a gene: 9. The germline V gene encodes CDR1 ENHRY and CDR2 SYGVKD. The CDR3 covers 16 residues. The CDR3 DNA follows: TGTGCCATCAGTGACAGACAGGGAACGGGGTACAATGAGCAGTTCTTC. Translating it yields CAISDRQGTGYNEQFF.

The count of this clone is one. The CDR3 loop reads CATSNPSGVAYNEQFF. CDR3 coding DNA: TGTGCCACCAGCAATCCGAGCGGGGTAGCCTACAATGAGCAGTTCTTC. The rearrangement uses TRBV15 and TRBJ2-1, with 7 bases aligning to TRBD2. The V gene end was trimmed by 4 bases and the J gene end by 2 bases; junction bases not matched to a gene: 8. Per the germline V gene, CDR1 is LNHNV and CDR2 is YYDKDF (reference sequence). CDR3 length: 16 residues.

The chain carries TRBV15 and TRBJ1-4, with 10 bases matching TRBD1. With 4 bases clipped from V and 11 bases from J, the junction kept 13 bases outside the gene matches. CDR3 length: 16 amino acids. CDR1 is LNHNV and CDR2 is YYDKDF in the germline V gene (reference sequence). The CDR3 loop reads CATSTLWDRGKQKLFF. CDR3 DNA: TGTGCCACCAGCACCTTATGGGACAGGGGAAAACAGAAACTGTTTTTT. The variable domain in full, with the rest retrieved from reference TRBV15 and TRBJ1-4, is DAMVIQNPRYQVTQFGKPVTLSCSQTLNHNVMYWYQQKSSQAPKLLFHYYDKDFNNEADTPDNFQSRRPNTSFCFLDIRSPGLGDTAMYLCATSTLWDRGKQKLFFGSGTQLSVL.

This rearrangement joins TRBV9 to TRBJ2-1; TRBD2 matches 11 bases. Germline CDR1 is SGDLS and CDR2 is YYNGEE. The V gene end was trimmed by 3 bases and the J gene end by 0 bases; junction bases not matched to a gene: 8. The length of the CDR3 is 18 residues. CDR3 loop: CASSAPTSGVSSYNEQFF. The CDR3 region has the DNA TGTGCCAGCAGCGCACCGACTAGCGGGGTGAGCTCCTACAATGAGCAGTTCTTC.

The chain recombines TRBV7-2 with TRBJ2-7, with D possibly matching TRBD2 (5 bases). The CDR3 is 16 amino acids. With 1 base removed from V and 6 bases from J, the gap between germline ends came to 19 bases. Germline V gene sequence: CDR1 SGHTA, CDR2 FQGNSA. The CDR3 DNA sequence: TGTGCCAGCAGCTTAGTTAGTTGGCGGGTCTTGGCCGAGCAGTACTTC. As protein: CASSLVSWRVLAEQYF.

V is TRBV5-1 and J is TRBJ1-2; 10 bases fit TRBD1. The V segment lost 4 bases and the J segment 4 bases; nucleotides outside the gene matches: 10. Germline lookup yields CDR1 SGHRS and CDR2 YFSETQ. This CDR3 comprises 16 residues. For the CDR3, the DNA is TGCGCCAGCAGCCTGGCGACAGGGGGCGAAATCTATGGCTACACCTTC. Translation gives CASSLATGGEIYGYTF.

V is TRBV29-1 and J is TRBJ2-1, with 13 bases aligning to TRBD2. V was pared by 7 bases and J by 3 bases, with 15 bases of the junction left unmatched. The CDR3 consists of 18 residues. The germline V gene encodes CDR1 SQVTM and CDR2 ANQGSEA. CDR3 residues: CSASGVTSGRKNYNEQFF. The CDR3 DNA reads as TGCAGCGCCTCTGGGGTGACTAGCGGGAGGAAGAACTACAATGAGCAGTTCTTC.

V and J are TRBV16 and TRBJ2-7; 10 nucleotides match TRBD2. Germline assignment: CDR1 KGHSY and CDR2 FQNENV. J lost 4 bases, V lost 6 bases, and 12 bases had no gene match. This CDR3 is built from 16 residues. The DNA of the CDR3 is TGTGCCAGCAGTAAAAGGGGAGGGACTAGCGAATACGAGCAGTACTTC. Protein: CASSKRGGTSEYEQYF.

The chain joins TRBV5-1 to TRBJ2-1; a weak D match, TRBD2 (6 bases). This CDR3 spans 14 amino acids. Germline assignment: CDR1 SGHRS and CDR2 YFSETQ. The V end lost 4 bases, the J end lost 4 bases, and 12 bases lay between the germline ends. CDR3 in DNA: TGCGCCAGCAGCCCCGCCCGGGAGTACAATGAGCAGTTCTTC. It specifies CASSPAREYNEQFF. The full variable domain, completed using reference TRBV5-1 and TRBJ2-1, is KAGVTQTPRYLIKTRGQQVTLSCSPISGHRSVSWYQQTPGQGLQFLFEYFSETQRNKGNFPGRFSGRQFSNSRSEMNVSTLELGDSALYLCASSPAREYNEQFFGPGTRLTVL.

The gene calls are TRBV4-1 and TRBJ1-4, with 8 bases fitting TRBD1. The length of the CDR3 is 15 residues. The V and J ends lost 5 bases and 7 bases, in that order; junction bases with no gene match: 9. Germline V CDR1 and CDR2: MGHRA, YSYEKL. CDR3 amino acids: CASSGQGASLEKLFF. DNA of the CDR3: TGCGCCAGCAGCGGACAGGGTGCATCCCTTGAAAAACTGTTTTTT.

V gene TRBV9 combines with J gene TRBJ1-1; no reliable D call. Trimming removed 4 bases at V and 1 base at J, with 8 bases between. The CDR3 is 13 residues long. Germline CDR1 is SGDLS and CDR2 is YYNGEE. CDR3 sequence (DNA): TGTGCCAGCAGCACCTCAGGGAACACTGAAGCTTTCTTT. Translation: CASSTSGNTEAFF.

The genes are TRBV27 and TRBJ2-7; no definite D call. This CDR3 is 13 amino acids long. Trimming pared 2 bases from V and 0 bases from J, leaving 5 bases between. Germline V gene data show CDR1 as MNHEY and CDR2 as SMNVEV (reference sequence). The CDR3: CASSLTRSYEQYF. CDR3 nucleotides: TGTGCCAGCAGTTTAACACGCTCCTACGAGCAGTACTTC.

J is TRBJ1-1 and V is TRBV7-9; 8 bases fit TRBD1. Germline CDR1 SEHNR, CDR2 FQNEAQ (reference sequence). Trimming took 5 bases from V and 4 from J; bases not matched to a gene: 9. This CDR3 region has 15 residues. CDR3 sequence reads: CASSPNQGASTEAFF. CDR3 sequence (DNA): TGTGCCAGCAGCCCGAACCAGGGGGCCAGCACTGAAGCTTTCTTT.

A single count supports this clone. The gene calls are TRBV6-1 and TRBJ2-1, with TRBD1 as a possible D gene (5 bases). The V gene's germline CDR1 is MNHNS and CDR2 SASEGT. Trimming shortened V by 3 bases and J by 2 bases, and 8 bases separated the two germline ends. This CDR3 has 14 amino acids. Here the CDR3 reads CASSDQGTYNEQFF. CDR3 nucleotide sequence: TGTGCCAGCAGTGACCAGGGTACCTACAATGAGCAGTTCTTC.

This clone occurred once. The chain is built from TRBV5-6 and TRBJ2-4; a possible D gene is TRBD2 (6 bases). The CDR3 is 16 amino acids. CDR1 is SGHDT, CDR2 YYEEEE, per germline. The V end was cut by 3 bases, the J end by 1 base, with 14 bases between. CDR3 region: CASSSGTFEAKNIQYF. Written as DNA, the CDR3 is TGTGCCAGCAGCTCGGGGACTTTTGAGGCCAAAAACATTCAGTACTTC.